These 24 T cell receptor beta chains were all obtained from the same sample, sequenced in a study of shared clonotypes between healthy human individuals. Terminally differentiated effector memory CD45RA+ cells were excluded from the naive CD8 cells, which were CD45RO-negative and positively selected for CCR7. The assay was immunoSEQ multiplex PCR, and TCRdb's table has in-frame clones only and misses some. The profile shows about 2 million clones, over 85% of them singletons. Material for sequencing was naive CD8+ T cells sorted from blood. Receptor source: a man between 18 and 29 years old in good health.

The rearrangement links TRBV5-3 to TRBJ2-1; D gene uncertain. Being an ORF, TRBV5-3 has a function that is uncertain. The ends were cut back, 3 bases at V and 7 bases at J, with 8 bases in the middle. The length of the CDR3 is 12 residues. CDR3 amino acids: CARSSLGNEQFF. For the CDR3, the DNA is TGTGCCAGAAGCTCACTGGGTAATGAGCAGTTCTTC.

This clone was observed a single time. J is TRBJ2-3 and V is TRBV2; D not resolved. The CDR3 has 15 amino acids. V was shortened by 1 base and J by 0 bases, with 8 bases between the two germline ends. Germline V gene sequence: CDR1 SNHLY, CDR2 FYNNEI. CDR3 residues: CASSEGVLSTDTQYF. CDR3 nucleotide sequence: TGTGCCAGCAGTGAAGGGGTACTTAGCACAGATACGCAGTATTTT.

A note on this clone: This sample also contains other DNA sequences that code for the same CDR3. V and J are TRBV30 and TRBJ1-4, with no clear D. V dropped 0 bases and J dropped 8 bases, with 7 bases sitting between them. The CDR3 consists of 12 residues. Germline V CDR1 and CDR2: GTSNPN, SVGIG (reference sequence). The CDR3 DNA reads as TGTGCCTGGAGTGTTCTGGGAGAAAAACTGTTTTTT. As protein: CAWSVLGEKLFF.

CDR3 DNA: TGCGCCAGCAGCCAAGGCGTGACAGCGGGGGGGCGGAATGAGCAGTTCTTC. It codes for CASSQGVTAGGRNEQFF. The genes are TRBV4-1 and TRBJ2-1; 10 bases align to TRBD2. CDR3 length: 17 residues. Looked up from germline, CDR1 is MGHRA and CDR2 is YSYEKL. The V gene end was trimmed by 1 base and the J gene end by 7 bases; junction bases not matched to a gene: 10.

The chain couples TRBV13 to TRBJ2-7, with 8 nucleotides matching TRBD2. The CDR3 runs to 14 residues. Per the germline V gene, CDR1 is PRHDT and CDR2 is FYEKMQ (reference sequence). Trimming removed 4 bases from V and 4 bases from J; junction bases left unmatched: 6. The CDR3 is CASSYSGGQYEQYF. The DNA for the CDR3 is TGTGCCAGCAGCTACTCGGGGGGGCAATACGAGCAGTACTTC. The full variable domain, in which reference TRBV13 and TRBJ2-7 provide the parts outside the CDR3, is AAGVIQSPRHLIKEKRETATLKCYPIPRHDTVYWYQQGPGQDPQFLISFYEKMQSDKGSIPDRFSAQQFSDYHSELNMSSLELGDSALYFCASSYSGGQYEQYFGPGTRLTVT.

The chain combines TRBV7-9 with TRBJ2-7; the D gene is possibly TRBD1 (5 bases). This CDR3 comprises 14 residues. Germline CDR1 reads SEHNR; CDR2 reads FQNEAQ (reference sequence). V shed 4 bases and J shed 0 bases, with 10 bases lying between them. CDR3 sequence (DNA): TGTGCCAGCAGCTCGGACAAGGTCTCCTACGAGCAGTACTTC. Protein: CASSSDKVSYEQYF.

The chain joins TRBV10-1 to TRBJ2-1; TRBD2 matches 12 bases. This CDR3 has 15 residues. The junction had 4 bases not matched to a gene; V was cut back by 8 bases and J by 2 bases. Germline CDR1 reads WNHNN; CDR2 reads SYGVQD (reference sequence). The CDR3 nucleotides are TGCGCCAGCCCCCCTAGCGGGAGGGCCTACAATGAGCAGTTCTTC. Its protein is CASPPSGRAYNEQFF.

This clone showed up just once. The rearrangement links TRBV2 to TRBJ1-5, with D uncertain. The germline CDR1 and CDR2 sequences are SNHLY and FYNNEI. CDR3 length: 16 residues. With 5 bases removed from V and 0 bases from J, the gap between germline ends came to 14 bases. Written as DNA, the CDR3 is TGTGCCAGCAGTACGGGAACAGAGAATAGCAATCAGCCCCAGCATTTT. Amino acid sequence: CASSTGTENSNQPQHF.

The chain recombines TRBV5-8 with TRBJ2-7; tentative D call: TRBD1 (6 bases). Trimming stripped 2 bases from V and 4 bases from J, with 13 bases between. Per the germline V gene, CDR1 is SGHTS and CDR2 is YDEGEE. This CDR3 has 14 amino acids. The CDR3 DNA is TGTGCCAGCAGCTTCGGACCGGACAGTTACGAGCAGTACTTC. It specifies CASSFGPDSYEQYF.

The chain carries TRBV11-3 and TRBJ1-5; D is ambiguous. Germline V gene data show CDR1 as SGHNT and CDR2 as YENEEA. This CDR3 has 14 amino acids. The V end lost 1 base, the J end lost 3 bases, and 7 bases lay between the germline ends. The CDR3 nucleotides are TGTGCCAGCAGCTTAGCACAACTCAATCAGCCCCAGCATTTT. It specifies CASSLAQLNQPQHF.

V and J are TRBV11-3 and TRBJ1-5; D gene ambiguous. Germline CDR1 and CDR2: SGHNT and YENEEA. V was pared by 8 bases and J by 6 bases, with 20 bases between. The CDR3 has 15 amino acids. CDR3 sequence (DNA): TGTGCCAGCCCCAACAAGAGGGTGAAATTTCAGCCCCAGCATTTT. It codes for CASPNKRVKFQPQHF.

The V gene is TRBV30, the J gene TRBJ1-3; tentatively, D is TRBD1 (6 bases). V was shortened by 5 bases and J by 2 bases, with 13 bases between the two germline ends. CDR1 and CDR2 (germline): GTSNPN, SVGIG (reference sequence). The CDR3 is 14 amino acids. This CDR3 is CAWVDRATGNTIYF. In DNA, the CDR3 is TGTGCCTGGGTGGACAGAGCCACTGGAAACACCATATATTTT.

V is TRBV6-1 and J is TRBJ1-3; D is uncertain. Trimming left V 2 bases short and J 2 bases short, with 10 bases between. This CDR3 comprises 15 residues. CDR1 is MNHNS and CDR2 is SASEGT in the germline V gene. The CDR3 here is CASSEIVFAGNTIYF. The CDR3 DNA follows: TGTGCCAGCAGTGAAATTGTTTTCGCTGGAAACACCATATATTTT.

This chain links TRBV6-6 with TRBJ2-7, with 9 bases lining up with TRBD1. Germline CDR1 and CDR2: MNHNY and SVGAGI (reference sequence). The CDR3 extends over 16 amino acids. J lost 0 bases, V lost 5 bases, and 8 bases had no gene match. CDR3 protein: CASSPGTGWSSYEQYF. The CDR3 DNA reads as TGTGCCAGCAGTCCCGGGACAGGGTGGAGCTCCTACGAGCAGTACTTC.

V and J are TRBV28 and TRBJ2-5; weak D call: TRBD2 (5 bases). The germline CDR1 and CDR2 sequences are MDHEN and SYDVKM. This CDR3 is 13 amino acids long. The V and J ends lost 2 bases and 5 bases respectively, with 9 bases between them. In nucleotides, the CDR3 is TGTGCCAGCAGTTTAGGCGGGTTTGAGACCCAGTACTTC. This gives the protein CASSLGGFETQYF.

This sequence joins TRBV7-2 and TRBJ2-1; D gene unclear. The germline gives CDR1 SGHTA, CDR2 FQGNSA. The V and J ends lost 7 bases and 5 bases respectively, with 18 bases between them. The CDR3 covers 15 residues. The CDR3 DNA reads as TGTGCCAGCACCCCCTGGCTAGGGTCCGACAATGAGCAGTTCTTC. This translates into CASTPWLGSDNEQFF.

Comment on this clone: Other DNA sequences in the same sample also yield this CDR3. The gene calls are TRBV4-1 and TRBJ1-2, with D possibly being TRBD1 (5 bases). Germline-derived CDR1 and CDR2 are MGHRA and YSYEKL. The V and J ends lost 2 bases and 5 bases respectively, with 9 bases between them. This CDR3 has 13 residues. CDR3 region: CASSQQGGYGYTF. The CDR3 nucleotides read TGCGCCAGCAGCCAACAGGGCGGTTATGGCTACACCTTC.

This chain connects TRBV4-1 to TRBJ1-1; no clear D gene. CDR3 size: 14 residues. Germline CDR1 is MGHRA and CDR2 is YSYEKL. Trimming stripped 3 bases from V and 1 base from J, with 9 bases between. The CDR3 loop is CASSQERANTEAFF. CDR3 DNA: TGCGCCAGCAGCCAGGAAAGGGCGAACACTGAAGCTTTCTTT.

The V call is TRBV27, the J call TRBJ1-2; 9 nucleotides agree with TRBD1. CDR3 length equals 16 residues. CDR1 MNHEY and CDR2 SMNVEV come from the germline V gene (reference sequence). Trimming took 3 bases from V and 7 from J; bases not matched to a gene: 12. CDR3 sequence reads: CASSFLHGQGPAGYTF. CDR3 in DNA: TGTGCCAGCAGTTTCCTCCACGGACAGGGGCCGGCTGGCTACACCTTC.

Worth noting for this clone: Other nucleotide sequences from this sample produce the same CDR3. This chain connects TRBV19 to TRBJ1-2, with 9 bases lining up with TRBD1. V shed 6 bases and J 5 bases; nucleotides not matched to a gene: 4. From germline, CDR1 is LNHDA and CDR2 SQIVND (reference sequence). The CDR3 contains 13 residues. The CDR3 protein is CASSAGQGYGYTF. The DNA for the CDR3 is TGTGCCAGTAGCGCGGGACAGGGATATGGCTACACCTTC.

This chain connects TRBV9 to TRBJ2-5, with D tentatively TRBD1 or TRBD2 (5 bases each). Germline CDR1 SGDLS, CDR2 YYNGEE. The CDR3 is 16 residues long. V shed 2 bases and J shed 5 bases, with 19 bases lying between them. This CDR3 is CASSVGVETLGETQYF. CDR3 bases: TGTGCCAGCAGCGTGGGGGTTGAGACTCTGGGGGAGACCCAGTACTTC. The variable domain in full, with the rest retrieved from reference TRBV9 and TRBJ2-5, is DSGVTQTPKHLITATGQRVTLRCSPRSGDLSVYWYQQSLDQGLQFLIQYYNGEERAKGNILERFSAQQFPDLHSELNLSSLELGDSALYFCASSVGVETLGETQYFGPGTRLLVL.

This chain links TRBV15 with TRBJ1-2; D perhaps matches TRBD1 (6 bases). Germline loops: CDR1 LNHNV, CDR2 YYDKDF (reference sequence). The CDR3 covers 13 residues. Between the trimmed V and J ends, which lost 6 bases and 6 bases, there was a span of 14 bases. As DNA, the CDR3 is TGTGCCACCAGTTCACAGGGAGGGAATGGCTACACCTTC. Amino acid sequence: CATSSQGGNGYTF.

The genes are TRBV9 and TRBJ1-6, with unresolved D. This CDR3 contains 13 residues. V dropped 4 bases and J dropped 6 bases, with 8 bases sitting between them. From germline, CDR1 is SGDLS and CDR2 YYNGEE. The CDR3 bases are TGTGCCAGCAGCATGGGGTCTAATTCACCCCTCCACTTT. Its protein product is CASSMGSNSPLHF.

This chain joins TRBV29-1 and TRBJ2-7; 8 nucleotides agree with TRBD1. The CDR3 spans 15 residues. CDR1 and CDR2 (germline): SQVTM, ANQGSEA. The V and J ends lost 3 bases and 5 bases, in that order; junction bases with no gene match: 12. The CDR3 sequence is CSVDHGQGFPNEQYF. CDR3 nucleotide sequence: TGCAGCGTTGACCATGGACAGGGTTTCCCCAACGAGCAGTACTTC.